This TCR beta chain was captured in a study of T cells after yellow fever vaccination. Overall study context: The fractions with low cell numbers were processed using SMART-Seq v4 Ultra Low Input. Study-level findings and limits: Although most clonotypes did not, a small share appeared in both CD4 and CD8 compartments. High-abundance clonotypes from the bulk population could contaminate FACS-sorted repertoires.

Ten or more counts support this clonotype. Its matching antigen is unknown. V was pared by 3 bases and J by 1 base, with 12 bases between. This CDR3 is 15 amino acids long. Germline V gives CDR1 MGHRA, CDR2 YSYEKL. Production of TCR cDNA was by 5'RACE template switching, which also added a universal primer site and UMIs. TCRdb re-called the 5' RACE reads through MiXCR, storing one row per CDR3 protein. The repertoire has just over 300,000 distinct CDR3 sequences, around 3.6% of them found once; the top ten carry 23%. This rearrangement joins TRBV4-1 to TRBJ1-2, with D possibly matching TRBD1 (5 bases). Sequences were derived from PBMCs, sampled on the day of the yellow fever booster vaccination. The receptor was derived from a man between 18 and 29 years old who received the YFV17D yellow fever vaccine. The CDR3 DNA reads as TGCGCCAGCAGCCACCCGGCGGGACTTAACTATGGCTACACCTTC. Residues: CASSHPAGLNYGYTF.